The T cell receptor (beta chain) described here comes from a study of identifying expanded T cells in peripheral blood. As to this clone: The antigen is unknown.

Repertoires were generated with immunoSEQ multiplex PCR, while TCRdb's copy carries only in-frame clones and drops some. The repertoire holds 120,000 or so clones, with about four fifths as singletons. Overall study results and limits: Variance in clone template counts between approximately 2-week samples significantly increased with total template count across all healthy donors.

The clonotype was recovered from a person aged 18 to 70 in good health. The sequenced sample consisted of blood.

The CDR3 here is CASSVYYGYTF. For the CDR3, the DNA is TGTGCCAGCAGTGTGTACTATGGCTACACCTTC. This chain links TRBV2 with TRBJ1-2, with unresolved D. Germline CDR1 SNHLY, CDR2 FYNNEI. This CDR3 has 11 amino acids. Trimming took 4 bases from V and 3 from J, leaving 3 bases between them.